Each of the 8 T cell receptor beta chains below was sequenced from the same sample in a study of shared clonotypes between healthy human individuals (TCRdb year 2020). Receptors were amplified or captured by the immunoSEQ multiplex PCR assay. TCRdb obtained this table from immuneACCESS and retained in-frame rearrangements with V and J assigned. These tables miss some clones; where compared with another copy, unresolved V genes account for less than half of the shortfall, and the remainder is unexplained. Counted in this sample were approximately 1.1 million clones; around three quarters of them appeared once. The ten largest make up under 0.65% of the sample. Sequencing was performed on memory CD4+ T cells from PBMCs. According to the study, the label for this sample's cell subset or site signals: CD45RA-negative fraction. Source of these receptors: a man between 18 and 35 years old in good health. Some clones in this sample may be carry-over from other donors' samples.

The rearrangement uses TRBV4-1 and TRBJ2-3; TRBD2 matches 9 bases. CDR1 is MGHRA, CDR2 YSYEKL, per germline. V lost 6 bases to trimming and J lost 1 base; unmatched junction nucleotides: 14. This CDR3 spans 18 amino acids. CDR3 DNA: TGCGCCAGCAGGGGGGGGACTAGCAGAGGCTTAGGCACAGATACGCAGTATTTT. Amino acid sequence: CASRGGTSRGLGTDTQYF.

The CDR3 protein is CASSIDGTGGFRYF. CDR3 nucleotides: TGTGCCAGTAGTATAGATGGGACAGGGGGTTTTAGGTACTTC. The chain has TRBV19 and TRBJ2-4, with 11 positions matching TRBD1. Germline CDR1 is LNHDA and CDR2 is SQIVND (reference sequence). The V segment lost 0 bases and the J segment 15 bases; nucleotides outside the gene matches: 7. This CDR3 is 14 amino acids long. The complete variable domain, with remaining parts taken from reference TRBV19 and TRBJ2-4, reads DGGITQSPKYLFRKEGQNVTLSCEQNLNHDAMYWYRQDPGQGLRLIYYSQIVNDFQKGDIAEGYSVSREKKESFPLTVTSAQKNPTAFYLCASSIDGTGGFRYFGAGTRLSVL.

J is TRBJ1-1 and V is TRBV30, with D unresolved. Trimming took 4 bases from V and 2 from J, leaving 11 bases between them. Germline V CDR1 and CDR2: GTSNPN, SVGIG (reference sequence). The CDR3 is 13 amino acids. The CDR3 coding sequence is TGTGCCTGGACCCACACTGGAAACACTGAAGCTTTCTTT. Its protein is CAWTHTGNTEAFF.

In nucleotides, the CDR3 is TGCAGCGTGAGGGACAGCTCCTCTGGAAACACCATATATTTT. Residues: CSVRDSSSGNTIYF. This chain joins TRBV29-1 and TRBJ1-3; TRBD1 matches 7 bases. J was trimmed by 0 bases and V by 6 bases; bases with no gene match: 5. Germline V gene lookup returns CDR1 SQVTM and CDR2 ANQGSEA. This CDR3 region has 14 residues.

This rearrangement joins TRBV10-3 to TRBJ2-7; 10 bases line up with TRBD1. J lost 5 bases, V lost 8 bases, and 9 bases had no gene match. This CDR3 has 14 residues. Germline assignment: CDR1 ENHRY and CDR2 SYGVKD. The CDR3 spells CAIPDRGRDHEQYF. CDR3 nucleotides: TGTGCCATCCCCGACAGGGGGCGCGACCACGAGCAGTACTTC.

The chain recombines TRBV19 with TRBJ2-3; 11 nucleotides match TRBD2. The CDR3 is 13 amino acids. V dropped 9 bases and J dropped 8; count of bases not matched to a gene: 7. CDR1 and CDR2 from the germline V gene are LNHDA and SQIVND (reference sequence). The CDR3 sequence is CASGLAGGGTQYF. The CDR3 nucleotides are TGTGCCAGCGGACTAGCGGGCGGGGGTACGCAGTATTTT.

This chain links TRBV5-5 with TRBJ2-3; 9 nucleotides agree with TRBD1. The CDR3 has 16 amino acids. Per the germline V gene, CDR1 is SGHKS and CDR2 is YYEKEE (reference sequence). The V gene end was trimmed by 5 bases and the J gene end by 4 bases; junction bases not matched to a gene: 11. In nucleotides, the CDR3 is TGTGCCAGCAGGCGTGTCTACAGGGGGCTAGCAGATACGCAGTATTTT. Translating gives CASRRVYRGLADTQYF.

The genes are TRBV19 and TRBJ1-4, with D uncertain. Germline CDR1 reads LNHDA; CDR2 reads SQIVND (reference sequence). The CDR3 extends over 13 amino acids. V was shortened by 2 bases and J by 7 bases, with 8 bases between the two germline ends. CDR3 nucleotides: TGTGCCAGTAGTATACATCGTCGTGAAAAACTGTTTTTT. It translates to CASSIHRREKLFF.